This T cell receptor (beta chain) appears in the sequencing data of a study of blood T cells in healthy people across ages. With respect to this clonotype: The target antigen is unknown.

Findings of the study overall: Diversity figures based on one million T cells were deemed too low.

PCR was performed a second time for about 7 to 12 cycles using a sample-barcoded 5' primer and a J-beta primer mix. Template switching added a 12-random-nucleotide identifier to every cDNA molecule. TCRdb passed the 5' RACE reads through MiXCR, listing each CDR3 protein once. Of hundreds of thousands of distinct CDR3 sequences listed, around 30% were seen once; the top ten hold approximately 15%. The TCR comes from a woman older than 75 in good health. Sequencing used blood.

The chain's CDR3 is CASSYLQGSTEAFF. CDR3 nucleotide sequence: TGTGCCAGCAGTTACTTACAGGGTAGCACTGAAGCTTTCTTT. This chain uses TRBV6-5 with TRBJ1-1; D may be TRBD1 (6 bases). CDR1 MNHEY and CDR2 SVGAGI come from the germline V gene. The V end was cut by 1 base, the J end by 4 bases, with 10 bases between. The CDR3 spans 14 residues.